The clone carrying this TCR beta chain is deemed medium-sized. No antigen is known for it. A junction end diverges from the germline sequence, so it may reflect a read error. The data were obtained in a study of HIV-infected children after antiretroviral therapy interruption. Across the whole study: Interruption-arm samples span weeks 0, 12, interruption end (24 or 48), and about 3 years post-study.

Treatment described: PENTA 11 planned treatment interruption arm or continuous ART arm. Cryopreserved PBMC samples required at least 5 million viable cells. CDR1 and CDR2 from the germline V gene are MNHNY and SVGAGI (reference sequence). The CDR3 has 13 amino acids. Study-level findings and limits: Naive CD4+ CDR3 sharing between time points fell after interruption began.

RNA-based 3' RACE libraries used unique molecular identifiers. TCRdb processed the 3' RACE reads anew with MiXCR; each CDR3 protein has one entry. The data show fewer than 45,000 distinct CDR3 sequences, over 6% seen once. The chain has TRBV6-6 and TRBJ2-5; D is perhaps TRBD2 (6 bases). Specimen: CD45RA+ CD4+ T cells from PBMCs, pooled from several time points, collected from a donor given antiretroviral therapy, either interrupted or continuous. This sample's subset: naive CD4+ CD45RA+ CD45RO- T cells. The origin of this receptor is a pool of human donors with HIV. CDR3 nucleotide sequence: TGTGCCAGCAGTGGGACTGGGGAAGACACCCAGTACTTT. Its translation is CASSGTGEDTQYF.